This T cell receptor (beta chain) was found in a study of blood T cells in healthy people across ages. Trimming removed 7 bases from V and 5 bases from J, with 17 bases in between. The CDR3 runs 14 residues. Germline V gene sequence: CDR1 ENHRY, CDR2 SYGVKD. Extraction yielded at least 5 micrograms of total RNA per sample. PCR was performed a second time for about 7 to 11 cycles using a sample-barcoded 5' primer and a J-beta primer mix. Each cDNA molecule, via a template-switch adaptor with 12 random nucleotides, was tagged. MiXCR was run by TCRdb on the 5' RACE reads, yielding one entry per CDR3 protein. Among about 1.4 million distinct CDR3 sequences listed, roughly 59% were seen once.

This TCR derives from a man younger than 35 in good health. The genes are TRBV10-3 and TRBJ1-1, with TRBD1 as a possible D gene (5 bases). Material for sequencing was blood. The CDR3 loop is CAIKSGGSGTEAFF. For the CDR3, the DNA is TGTGCCATCAAATCTGGGGGGTCGGGAACTGAAGCTTTCTTT.